Below, one TCR beta chain is given with its context. Produced via immunoSEQ multiplex PCR; TCRdb's table is partial and in-frame only. Of around 40,000 clones in the sample, around 80% were seen once. This entry belongs to a study of immune evolution from preneoplasia to lung adenocarcinoma. The V and J ends lost 3 bases and 3 bases respectively, with 9 bases between them. The germline V gene encodes CDR1 MNHEY and CDR2 SVGAGI. The CDR3 is 13 residues long. The sequence came from a person aged 55 to 70 with lung adenocarcinoma. The chain couples TRBV6-5 to TRBJ2-7; D is ambiguous. Sequencing was performed on FFPE invasive lung adenocarcinoma tissue. The CDR3 DNA sequence: TGTGCCAGCAGTTATCCTCCTGGCTACGAGCAGTACTTC. The encoded protein is CASSYPPGYEQYF.